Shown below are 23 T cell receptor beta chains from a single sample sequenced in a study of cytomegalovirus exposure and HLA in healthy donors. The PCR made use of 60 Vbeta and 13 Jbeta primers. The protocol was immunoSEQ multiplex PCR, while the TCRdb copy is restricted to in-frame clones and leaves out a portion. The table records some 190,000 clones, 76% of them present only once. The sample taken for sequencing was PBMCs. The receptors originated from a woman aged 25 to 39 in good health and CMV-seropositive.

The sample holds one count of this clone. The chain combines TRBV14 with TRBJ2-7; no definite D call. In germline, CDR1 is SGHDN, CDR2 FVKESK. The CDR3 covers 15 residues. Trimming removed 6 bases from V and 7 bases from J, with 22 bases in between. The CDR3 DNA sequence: TGTGCCAGCAGTCCCGTCGGCAGGCCTCCTACAGAGCAGTACTTC. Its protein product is CASSPVGRPPTEQYF.

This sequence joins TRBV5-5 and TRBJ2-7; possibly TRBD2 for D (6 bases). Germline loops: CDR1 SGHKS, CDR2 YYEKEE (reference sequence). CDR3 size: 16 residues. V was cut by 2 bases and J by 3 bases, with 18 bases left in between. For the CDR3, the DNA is TGTGCCAGCAGCTTATCGGGACTGGGGCGAGGCTACGAGCAGTACTTC. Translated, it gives CASSLSGLGRGYEQYF.

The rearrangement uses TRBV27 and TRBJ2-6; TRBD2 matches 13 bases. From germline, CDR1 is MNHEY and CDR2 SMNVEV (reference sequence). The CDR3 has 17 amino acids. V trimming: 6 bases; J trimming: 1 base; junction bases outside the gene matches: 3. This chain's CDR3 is CASRLAGGRSGANVLTF. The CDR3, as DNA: TGTGCCAGCAGACTAGCGGGGGGGCGGTCTGGGGCCAACGTCCTGACTTTC.

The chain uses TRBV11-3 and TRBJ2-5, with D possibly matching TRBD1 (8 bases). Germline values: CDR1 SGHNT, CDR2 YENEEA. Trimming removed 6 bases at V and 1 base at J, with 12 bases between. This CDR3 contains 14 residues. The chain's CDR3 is CASRGGTGQETQYF. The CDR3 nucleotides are TGTGCCAGCAGGGGAGGGACAGGCCAAGAGACCCAGTACTTC.

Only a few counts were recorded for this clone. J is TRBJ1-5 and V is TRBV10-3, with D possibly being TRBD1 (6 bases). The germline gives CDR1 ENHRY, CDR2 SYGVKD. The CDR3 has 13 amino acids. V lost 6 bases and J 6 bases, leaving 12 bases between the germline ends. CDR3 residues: CAIRQGEGQPQHF. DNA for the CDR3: TGTGCCATCAGACAGGGAGAGGGTCAGCCCCAGCATTTT.

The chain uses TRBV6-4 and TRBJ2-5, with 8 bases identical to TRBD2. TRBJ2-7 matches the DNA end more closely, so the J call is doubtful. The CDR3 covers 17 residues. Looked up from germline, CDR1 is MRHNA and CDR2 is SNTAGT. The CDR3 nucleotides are TGTGCCAGCAGTGACTCCGGGACTAGTCGGTCCCCTTACGAGCAGTACTTC. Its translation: CASSDSGTSRSPYEQYF.

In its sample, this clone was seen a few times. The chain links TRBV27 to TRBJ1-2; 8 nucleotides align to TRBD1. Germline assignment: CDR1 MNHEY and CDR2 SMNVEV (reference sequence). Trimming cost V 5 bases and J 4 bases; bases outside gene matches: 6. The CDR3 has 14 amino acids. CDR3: CASSPLDRAYGYTF. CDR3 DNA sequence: TGTGCCAGCAGTCCACTGGACAGGGCCTATGGCTACACCTTC.

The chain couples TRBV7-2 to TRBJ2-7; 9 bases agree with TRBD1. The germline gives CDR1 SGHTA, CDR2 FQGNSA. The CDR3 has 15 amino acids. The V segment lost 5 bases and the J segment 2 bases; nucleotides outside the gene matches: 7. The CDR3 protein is CASSPGQGLTYEQYF. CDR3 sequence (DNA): TGTGCCAGCAGCCCGGGACAGGGCCTTACCTACGAGCAGTACTTC.

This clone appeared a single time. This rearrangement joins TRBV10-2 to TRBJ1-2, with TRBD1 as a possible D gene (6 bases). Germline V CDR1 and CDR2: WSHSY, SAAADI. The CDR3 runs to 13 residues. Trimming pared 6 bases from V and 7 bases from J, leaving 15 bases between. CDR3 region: CASRTGGDRGYTF. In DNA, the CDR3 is TGCGCCAGCAGAACGGGGGGCGACCGTGGCTACACCTTC.

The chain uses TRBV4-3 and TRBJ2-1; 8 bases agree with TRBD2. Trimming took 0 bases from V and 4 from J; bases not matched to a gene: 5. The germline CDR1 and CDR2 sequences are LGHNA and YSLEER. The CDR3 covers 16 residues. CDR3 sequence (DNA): TGCGCCAGCAGCCAAGATTTAGCGGGGCTTTACAATGAGCAGTTCTTC. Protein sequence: CASSQDLAGLYNEQFF.

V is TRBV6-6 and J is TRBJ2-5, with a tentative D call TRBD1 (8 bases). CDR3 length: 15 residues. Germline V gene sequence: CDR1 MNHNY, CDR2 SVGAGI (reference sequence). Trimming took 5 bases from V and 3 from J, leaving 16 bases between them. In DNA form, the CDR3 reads TGTGCCAGCAGTGCCCAGGGGGCGGGAGAAGAGACCCAGTACTTC. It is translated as CASSAQGAGEETQYF.

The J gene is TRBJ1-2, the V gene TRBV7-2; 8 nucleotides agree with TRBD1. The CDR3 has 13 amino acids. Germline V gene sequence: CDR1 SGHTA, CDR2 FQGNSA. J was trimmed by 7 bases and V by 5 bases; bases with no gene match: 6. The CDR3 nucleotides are TGTGCCAGCAGCACCGGACAGGGAGGTGGCTACACCTTC. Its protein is CASSTGQGGGYTF.

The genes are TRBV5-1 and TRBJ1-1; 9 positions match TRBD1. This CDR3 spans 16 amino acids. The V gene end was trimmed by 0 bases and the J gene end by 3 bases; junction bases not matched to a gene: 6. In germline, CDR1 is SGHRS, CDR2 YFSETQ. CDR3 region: CASSLGQGQGHTEAFF. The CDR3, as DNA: TGCGCCAGCAGCTTGGGCCAGGGACAGGGTCACACTGAAGCTTTCTTT. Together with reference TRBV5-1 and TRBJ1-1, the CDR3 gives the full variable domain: KAGVTQTPRYLIKTRGQQVTLSCSPISGHRSVSWYQQTPGQGLQFLFEYFSETQRNKGNFPGRFSGRQFSNSRSEMNVSTLELGDSALYLCASSLGQGQGHTEAFFGQGTRLTVV.

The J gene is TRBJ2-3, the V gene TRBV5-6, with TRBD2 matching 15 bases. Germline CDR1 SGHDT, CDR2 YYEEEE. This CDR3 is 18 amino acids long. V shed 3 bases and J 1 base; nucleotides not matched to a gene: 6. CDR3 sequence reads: CASSWTSGGAAGTDTQYF. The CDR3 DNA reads TGTGCCAGCAGCTGGACTAGCGGGGGGGCCGCTGGCACAGATACGCAGTATTTT.

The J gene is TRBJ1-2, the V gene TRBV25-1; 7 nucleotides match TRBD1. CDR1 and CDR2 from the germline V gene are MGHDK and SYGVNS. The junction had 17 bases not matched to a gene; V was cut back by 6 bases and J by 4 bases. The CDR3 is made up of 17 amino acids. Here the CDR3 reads CASRATSGQLSTYGYTF. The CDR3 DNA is TGTGCCAGCAGGGCGACCTCGGGACAGCTAAGTACCTATGGCTACACCTTC.

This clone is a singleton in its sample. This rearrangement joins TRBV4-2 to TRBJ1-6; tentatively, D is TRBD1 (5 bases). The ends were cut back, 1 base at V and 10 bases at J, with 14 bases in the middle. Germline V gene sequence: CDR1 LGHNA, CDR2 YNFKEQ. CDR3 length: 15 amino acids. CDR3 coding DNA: TGTGCCAGCAGCCAAGGGGGGGGAGGAAAGTCACCCCTCCACTTT. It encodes CASSQGGGGKSPLHF.

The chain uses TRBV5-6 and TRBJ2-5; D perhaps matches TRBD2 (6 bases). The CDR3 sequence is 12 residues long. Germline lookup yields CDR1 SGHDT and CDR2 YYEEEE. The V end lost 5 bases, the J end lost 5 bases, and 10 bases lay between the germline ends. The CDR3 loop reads CASSWEDETQYF. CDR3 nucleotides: TGTGCCAGCAGTTGGGAGGACGAGACCCAGTACTTC.

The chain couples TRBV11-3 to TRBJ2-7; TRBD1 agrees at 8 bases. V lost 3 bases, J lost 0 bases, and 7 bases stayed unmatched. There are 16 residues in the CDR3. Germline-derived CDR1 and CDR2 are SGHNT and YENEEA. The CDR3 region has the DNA TGTGCCAGCAGCTTGCGGTCACAGGGGGGCTCCTACGAGCAGTACTTC. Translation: CASSLRSQGGSYEQYF. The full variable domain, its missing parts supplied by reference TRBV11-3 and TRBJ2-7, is EAGVVQSPRYKIIEKKQPVAFWCNPISGHNTLYWYLQNLGQGPELLIRYENEEAVDDSQLPKDRFSAERLKGVDSTLKIQPAELGDSAVYLCASSLRSQGGSYEQYFGPGTRLTVT.

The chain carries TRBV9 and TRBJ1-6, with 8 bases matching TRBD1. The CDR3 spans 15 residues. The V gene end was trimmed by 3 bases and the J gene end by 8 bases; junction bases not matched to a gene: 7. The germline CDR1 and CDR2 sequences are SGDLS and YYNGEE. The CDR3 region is CASSGGDRGDSPLHF. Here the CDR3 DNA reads TGTGCCAGCAGCGGTGGTGACAGGGGAGATTCACCCCTCCACTTT.

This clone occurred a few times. The CDR3 coding sequence is TGTGCCATCAGTGGTCGAGGTCAGGGCGCCTTTAACTCGATGAACACTGAAGCTTTCTTT. It is translated as CAISGRGQGAFNSMNTEAFF. The chain joins TRBV10-3 to TRBJ1-1; possibly TRBD1 for D (5 bases). CDR3 size: 20 residues. V shed 4 bases and J shed 0 bases, with 27 bases lying between them. Germline V lookup: CDR1 ENHRY, CDR2 SYGVKD.

DNA of the CDR3: TGCGCCAGCAGCCTACGGACAGGACCACTCTATGGCTACACCTTC. It specifies CASSLRTGPLYGYTF. The V and J genes are TRBV4-1 and TRBJ1-2; 7 bases match TRBD1. This CDR3 contains 15 residues. Germline V gives CDR1 MGHRA, CDR2 YSYEKL. J was trimmed by 4 bases and V by 4 bases; bases with no gene match: 9.

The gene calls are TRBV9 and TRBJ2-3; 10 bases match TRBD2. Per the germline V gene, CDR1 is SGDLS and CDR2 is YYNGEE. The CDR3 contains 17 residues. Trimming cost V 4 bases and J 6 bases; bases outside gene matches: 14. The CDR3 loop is CASSPRGGLADRDTQYF. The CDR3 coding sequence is TGTGCCAGCAGCCCACGCGGAGGACTAGCGGATAGGGATACGCAGTATTTT.

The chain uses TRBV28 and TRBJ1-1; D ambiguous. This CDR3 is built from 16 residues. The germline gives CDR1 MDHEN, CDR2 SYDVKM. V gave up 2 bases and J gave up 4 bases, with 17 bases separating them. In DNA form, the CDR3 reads TGTGCCAGCAGTTTAACAGCCTGGGCCGCGGGCACTGAAGCTTTCTTT. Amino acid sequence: CASSLTAWAAGTEAFF.